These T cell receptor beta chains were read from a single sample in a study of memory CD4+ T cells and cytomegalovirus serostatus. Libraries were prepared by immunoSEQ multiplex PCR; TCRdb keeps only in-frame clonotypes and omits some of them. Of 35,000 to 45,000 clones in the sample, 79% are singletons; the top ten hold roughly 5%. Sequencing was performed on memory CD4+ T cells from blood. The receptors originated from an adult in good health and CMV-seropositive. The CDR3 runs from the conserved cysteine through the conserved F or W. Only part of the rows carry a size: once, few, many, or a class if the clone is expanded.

CDR3: CASSEGGGGGHQPQHF; length: 16; J: TRBJ1-5; size: -; V: TRBV9
CDR3: CASSPLTRGGTDTQYF; length: 16; J: TRBJ2-3; size: -; V: TRBV14
CDR3: CATSAGAPIYEQYF; length: 14; J: TRBJ2-7; size: once; V: TRBV10-3
CDR3: CASSLSDRPVLGELFF; length: 16; J: TRBJ2-2; size: -; V: TRBV5-6
CDR3: CASSPPRMPGNTIYF; length: 15; J: TRBJ1-3; size: -; V: TRBV28
CDR3: CASSRDSGVVETQYF; length: 15; J: TRBJ2-5; size: few; V: TRBV9
CDR3: CASSRGTGSNQPQHF; length: 15; J: TRBJ1-5; size: -; V: TRBV18
CDR3: CASSSRGGEEKLFF; length: 14; J: TRBJ1-4; size: once; V: TRBV7-2
CDR3: CSVRTGRSSGNTIYF; length: 15; J: TRBJ1-3; size: -; V: TRBV29-1
CDR3: CASSTGQGRDNEQFF; length: 15; J: TRBJ2-1; size: -; V: TRBV5-4
CDR3: CASSPPTGPSYEQYF; length: 15; J: TRBJ2-7; size: -; V: TRBV5-6
CDR3: CASSSGTADTQYF; length: 13; J: TRBJ2-3; size: -; V: TRBV14
CDR3: CATTGTGRNSPLHF; length: 14; J: TRBJ1-6; size: -; V: TRBV19
CDR3: CASSPRDRVTDTQYF; length: 15; J: TRBJ2-3; size: -; V: TRBV5-1
CDR3: CASSLEEGGSSYNSPLHF; length: 18; J: TRBJ1-6; size: -; V: TRBV5-1
CDR3: CASGPGTTTSTDTQYF; length: 16; J: TRBJ2-3; size: -; V: TRBV11-1
CDR3: CASSPRASGRYEQYF; length: 15; J: TRBJ2-7; size: -; V: TRBV7-2
CDR3: CASSPGNNVYTF; length: 12; J: TRBJ1-2; size: -; V: TRBV18
CDR3: CASSSRDRISNQPQHF; length: 16; J: TRBJ1-5; size: -; V: TRBV28
CDR3: CASRDQGPNEQFF; length: 13; J: TRBJ2-1; size: -; V: TRBV2
CDR3: CASSQTGTNNEQFF; length: 14; J: TRBJ2-1; size: once; V: TRBV7-3
CDR3: CASSAKRRSSTNEKLFF; length: 17; J: TRBJ1-4; size: -; V: TRBV25-1